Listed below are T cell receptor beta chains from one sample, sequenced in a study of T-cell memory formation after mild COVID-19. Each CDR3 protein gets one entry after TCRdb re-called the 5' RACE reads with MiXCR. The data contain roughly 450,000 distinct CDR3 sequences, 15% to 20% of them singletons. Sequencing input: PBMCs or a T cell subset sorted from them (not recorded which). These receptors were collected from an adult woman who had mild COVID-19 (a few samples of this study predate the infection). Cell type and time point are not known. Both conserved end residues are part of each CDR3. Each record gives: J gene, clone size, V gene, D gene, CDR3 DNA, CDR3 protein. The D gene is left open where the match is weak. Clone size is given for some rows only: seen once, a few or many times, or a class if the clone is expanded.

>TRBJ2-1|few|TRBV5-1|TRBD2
TGCGCCAGCAGCATCCCCGGGACTAGCGGGGGGGCGAATGAGCAGTTCTTC
CASSIPGTSGGANEQFF
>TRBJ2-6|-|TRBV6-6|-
TGTGCCAGCAGTTACGGTTCACAGGGCTCTGGGGCCAACGTCCTGACTTTC
CASSYGSQGSGANVLTF
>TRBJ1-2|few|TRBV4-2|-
TGTGCCAGCAGCCAAGTAGGGGCCCCGGAAGATGGCTACACCTTC
CASSQVGAPEDGYTF
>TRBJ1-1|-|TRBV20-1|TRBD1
TGCAGTGCTAGAAGCCGGGACAGCCATGAAGCTTTCTTT
CSARSRDSHEAFF
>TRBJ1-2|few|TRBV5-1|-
TGCGCCAGCAGCTTGAACCCGGACGGAACCTATGGCTACACCTTC
CASSLNPDGTYGYTF
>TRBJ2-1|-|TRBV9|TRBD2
TGTGCCAGCAGCGGGACTAGCGGGCCAAACAATGAGCAGTTCTTC
CASSGTSGPNNEQFF
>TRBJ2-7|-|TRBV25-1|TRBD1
TGTGCCAGCAGCTCCGGGACAGGGCCTCACGAGCAGTACTTC
CASSSGTGPHEQYF
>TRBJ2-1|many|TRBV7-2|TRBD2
TGTGCCAGCACCTTACTAGCGGGGACCTACAATGAGCAGTTCTTC
CASTLLAGTYNEQFF
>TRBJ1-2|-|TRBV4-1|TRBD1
TGCGCCAGCAGCCAACCGACAGGGGGCTTCTATGGCTACACCTTC
CASSQPTGGFYGYTF
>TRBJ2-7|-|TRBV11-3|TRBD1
TGTGCCAGCAGCAGAACCGGGACAGGGGCTAACGAGCAGTACTTC
CASSRTGTGANEQYF
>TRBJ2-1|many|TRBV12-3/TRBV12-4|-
TGTGCCAGCAGTTGGGGGGCTGGGAATGAGCAGTTCTTC
CASSWGAGNEQFF
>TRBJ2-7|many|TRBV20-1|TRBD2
TGCAGTGCTAGAGCCCGGAAGCGGGGGCCTTCCTACGAGCAGTACTTC
CSARARKRGPSYEQYF
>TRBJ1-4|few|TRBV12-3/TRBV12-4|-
TGTGCCAGCAGATTGGGTTGGGGGGCTAATGAAAAACTGTTTTTT
CASRLGWGANEKLFF
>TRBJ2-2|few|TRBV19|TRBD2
TGTGCCAGTAGTATACTAGCGGGAGGGCGCACCGGGGAGCTGTTTTTT
CASSILAGGRTGELFF
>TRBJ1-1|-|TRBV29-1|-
TGCAGCGTAGCGACCGGGACTGGGGGGACTGAAGCTTTCTTT
CSVATGTGGTEAFF